This note documents a single TCR beta chain sequence. What it binds is unknown. Assay used: immunoSEQ multiplex PCR; TCRdb lists only in-frame clones, some missing. The sample lists about 15,000 clones, 80% to 85% occurring once. The germline V gene has CDR1 LNHDA and CDR2 SQIVND (reference sequence). The CDR3 length is 16 residues. The V end lost 8 bases, the J end lost 2 bases, and 19 bases lay between the germline ends. The record originates from a study of CD4+ T cells in melanoma. Study conclusions and caveats: CD8+ T cell, macrophage and B cell function reportedly correlated with neoantigen-specific CD4+ T cells.

This chain joins TRBV19 and TRBJ1-5, with a weak D call TRBD1 (5 bases). This clonotype was sampled from a human donor with melanoma. Sequenced input: cells from a culture (not recorded whether cultured in vitro). The CDR3 bases are TGTGCCAGTCAGAGACAGCTAATAGTGGGCAATCAGCCCCAGCATTTT. This codes for CASQRQLIVGNQPQHF.